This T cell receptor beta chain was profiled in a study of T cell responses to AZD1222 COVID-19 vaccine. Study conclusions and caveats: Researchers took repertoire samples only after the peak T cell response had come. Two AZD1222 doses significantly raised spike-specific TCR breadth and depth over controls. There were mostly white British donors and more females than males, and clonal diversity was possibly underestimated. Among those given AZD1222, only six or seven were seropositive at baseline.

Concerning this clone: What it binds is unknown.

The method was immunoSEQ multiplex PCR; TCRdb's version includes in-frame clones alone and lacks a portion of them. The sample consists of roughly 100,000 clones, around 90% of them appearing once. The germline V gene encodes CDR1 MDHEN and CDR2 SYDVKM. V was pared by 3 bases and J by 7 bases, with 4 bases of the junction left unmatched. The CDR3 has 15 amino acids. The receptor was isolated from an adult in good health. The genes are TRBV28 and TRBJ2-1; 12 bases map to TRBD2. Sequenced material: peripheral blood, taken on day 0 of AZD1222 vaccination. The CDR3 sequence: CASSFLAGGRNEQFF. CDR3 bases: TGTGCCAGCAGTTTCCTAGCGGGAGGGCGTAATGAGCAGTTCTTC.